This T cell receptor beta chain appears in the sequencing data of a study of OX40 agonist ivuxolimab in advanced cancers. Study-wide background: Ivuxolimab, an agonistic anti-OX40 (CD134) antibody, was given to patients. At around 81% male, the cohort had a mean age of 60 years, ranging from about 23 to 80.

The CDR3 contains 14 residues. Looked up from germline, CDR1 is MNHNS and CDR2 is SASEGT. V lost 5 bases and J lost 4; bases outside the gene matches: 4. Sequenced by immunoSEQ multiplex PCR; TCRdb stores in-frame clones only, minus some. The sample has approximately 100,000 clones; around 85% are singletons. The rearrangement joins TRBV6-1 to TRBJ2-3; TRBD2 matches 9 bases. The sequence came from an adult with an advanced solid tumor such as melanoma, head and neck, liver or kidney cancer. The sequencing here drew on CD4+ or CD8+ T cells sorted from blood, taken in a trial of the OX40 agonist ivuxolimab. For the CDR3, the DNA is TGTGCCAGCAGTCTAGCGGGGTGGGCAGATACGCAGTATTTT. It yields the protein CASSLAGWADTQYF.